The 29 T cell receptor beta chains in this list originate from one sample, sequenced in a study of blood T cell repertoires in COVID-19. Here immunoSEQ multiplex PCR was the method, and the copy in TCRdb shows in-frame clones only, minus some. The sample yields some 210,000 clones, 75% to 85% seen once. What was sequenced was PBMCs or T cells enriched from blood (not recorded which). These receptors were taken from a man aged 35 to 55 who had recovered from COVID-19.

The chain employs TRBV5-1 and TRBJ2-1, with 11 nucleotides matching TRBD2. In germline, CDR1 is SGHRS, CDR2 YFSETQ. Germline trimming cut 4 bases from V and 9 bases from J; bases unmatched to any gene: 12. CDR3 size: 16 residues. In nucleotides, the CDR3 is TGCGCCAGCAGCCGGGGTGGGACTAGCGGACCTGGTGAGCAGTTCTTC. It yields the protein CASSRGGTSGPGEQFF.

This clone turned up a few times. V gene TRBV27 combines with J gene TRBJ1-4; D is perhaps TRBD1 (5 bases). This CDR3 spans 16 amino acids. The V gene's germline CDR1 is MNHEY and CDR2 SMNVEV (reference sequence). V shed 6 bases and J shed 3 bases, with 17 bases lying between them. The CDR3 is CASRSLGGGANEKLFF. The CDR3, as DNA: TGTGCCAGCAGATCGCTGGGGGGGGGAGCTAATGAAAAACTGTTTTTT.

The V call is TRBV2, the J call TRBJ2-3; 12 bases match TRBD2. V shed 7 bases, J shed 5 bases, and the junction held 7 bases outside the gene matches. The CDR3 extends over 15 amino acids. CDR1 and CDR2 (germline): SNHLY, FYNNEI. CDR3 region: CASTLAGGAGDTQYF. CDR3 nucleotides: TGTGCCAGCACCCTAGCGGGGGGGGCCGGAGATACGCAGTATTTT.

This clone has just one count. This chain links TRBV11-3 with TRBJ2-2; 8 positions agree with TRBD2. V lost 7 bases and J lost 3; bases outside the gene matches: 4. Germline assignment: CDR1 SGHNT and CDR2 YENEEA. The CDR3 runs to 14 residues. The CDR3 spells CASKGLEDTGELFF. The DNA of the CDR3 is TGTGCCAGCAAGGGACTAGAGGACACCGGGGAGCTGTTTTTT.

Notes on this clone: Other DNA sequences in this sample translate to the same CDR3. The chain uses TRBV12-3 or TRBV12-4 and TRBJ1-2; TRBD1 aligns across 8 bases. The CDR3 consists of 13 residues. V lost 5 bases, J lost 5 bases, and 4 bases stayed unmatched. CDR3 amino acids: CASSGQGPYGYTF. DNA of the CDR3: TGTGCCAGCAGTGGACAGGGCCCTTATGGCTACACCTTC.

The V call is TRBV18, the J call TRBJ2-2; a weak D match, TRBD2 (5 bases). Trimming cost V 5 bases and J 9 bases, with 10 bases left between them. From germline, CDR1 is KGHSH and CDR2 LQKENI. This CDR3 has 12 residues. This chain's CDR3 is CASSTDSRELFF. In nucleotides, the CDR3 is TGTGCCAGCTCAACGGACTCTCGGGAGCTGTTTTTT. Variable domain in full (rest from reference TRBV18 and TRBJ2-2): NAGVMQNPRHLVRRRGQEARLRCSPMKGHSHVYWYRQLPEEGLKFMVYLQKENIIDESGMPKERFSAEFPKEGPSILRIQQVVRGDSAAYFCASSTDSRELFFGEGSRLTVL.

The J gene is TRBJ1-5, the V gene TRBV2, with D unresolved. Per the germline V gene, CDR1 is SNHLY and CDR2 is FYNNEI. V was pared by 3 bases and J by 3 bases, with 9 bases between. The CDR3 sequence is 14 residues long. The CDR3 sequence is CASSDPGSNQPQHF. The CDR3 DNA sequence: TGTGCCAGCAGTGACCCCGGGTCCAATCAGCCCCAGCATTTT.

V is TRBV28 and J is TRBJ1-6; 8 bases are shared with TRBD1. CDR3 length equals 14 residues. Germline V lookup: CDR1 MDHEN, CDR2 SYDVKM. V was pared by 7 bases and J by 7 bases, with 6 bases of the junction left unmatched. The CDR3 DNA sequence: TGTGCCAGCAAATGGACAGGGAAAAATTCACCCCTCCACTTT. Residues: CASKWTGKNSPLHF.

This clone was counted a few times. The CDR3 bases are TGTGCCAGCAGCTTGGTGGGACTAGTCGGACCCGGCTCCTACAATGAGCAGTTCTTC. Its protein is CASSLVGLVGPGSYNEQFF. The chain couples TRBV11-2 to TRBJ2-1; 8 positions match TRBD2. This CDR3 has 19 residues. Germline CDR1 reads SGHAT; CDR2 reads FQNNGV. With V trimmed by 3 bases and J by 0 bases, 13 bases remained unmatched. The whole variable domain, filled in from reference TRBV11-2 and TRBJ2-1, reads EAGVAQSPRYKIIEKRQSVAFWCNPISGHATLYWYQQILGQGPKLLIQFQNNGVVDDSQLPKDRFSAERLKGVDSTLKIQPAKLEDSAVYLCASSLVGLVGPGSYNEQFFGPGTRLTVL.

The chain is built from TRBV19 and TRBJ1-1; D remains unclear. V lost 4 bases to trimming and J lost 0 bases, with 18 bases between them. The length of the CDR3 is 17 residues. CDR1 is LNHDA, CDR2 SQIVND, per germline (reference sequence). The CDR3 reads CASSRAGNEHLNTEAFF. The CDR3 coding sequence is TGTGCCAGTAGTAGGGCCGGGAACGAACACCTGAACACTGAAGCTTTCTTT. Full variable domain (outside the CDR3, taken from reference TRBV19 and TRBJ1-1): DGGITQSPKYLFRKEGQNVTLSCEQNLNHDAMYWYRQDPGQGLRLIYYSQIVNDFQKGDIAEGYSVSREKKESFPLTVTSAQKNPTAFYLCASSRAGNEHLNTEAFFGQGTRLTVV.

CDR3 loop: CASSLMTGGLTEAFF. The CDR3 nucleotides are TGTGCCAGCAGCCTAATGACAGGGGGCCTCACTGAAGCTTTCTTT. The rearrangement links TRBV7-3 to TRBJ1-1, with 10 bases fitting TRBD1. CDR3 length equals 15 residues. CDR1 is SGHTA, CDR2 FQGTGA, per germline. After removal of 5 bases from V and 4 bases from J, the junction contained 7 bases not matched to a gene.

J is TRBJ2-1 and V is TRBV19; maybe TRBD1 (6 bases). Trimming left V 4 bases short and J 8 bases short, with 15 bases between. The germline CDR1 and CDR2 sequences are LNHDA and SQIVND (reference sequence). This CDR3 has 14 amino acids. DNA for the CDR3: TGTGCCAGTAGTACCCCACAGGGAAGGGATGAGCAGTTCTTC. Translated: CASSTPQGRDEQFF.

V and J are TRBV19 and TRBJ2-3; 9 nucleotides match TRBD1. The CDR3 has 15 residues. V shed 7 bases, J shed 8 bases, and the junction held 13 bases outside the gene matches. The germline V gene has CDR1 LNHDA and CDR2 SQIVND (reference sequence). The CDR3 loop is CASTEKGQGRGTQYF. DNA for the CDR3: TGTGCCAGTACCGAAAAGGGACAGGGCCGGGGTACGCAGTATTTT.

The chain has TRBV18 and TRBJ2-3; D unclear. CDR3 size: 12 residues. Germline V lookup: CDR1 KGHSH, CDR2 LQKENI. V was trimmed by 3 bases and J by 2 bases, leaving 3 bases between them. CDR3 in amino acids: CASSPATDTQYF. The CDR3 DNA reads TGTGCCAGCTCACCGGCCACAGATACGCAGTATTTT.

The genes are TRBV9 and TRBJ2-5; D might be TRBD2 (5 bases). V was pared by 0 bases and J by 3 bases, with 6 bases between. The CDR3 length is 13 residues. The germline V gene has CDR1 SGDLS and CDR2 YYNGEE. The CDR3 protein is CASSVGTEETQYF. The CDR3 DNA follows: TGTGCCAGCAGCGTAGGGACTGAAGAGACCCAGTACTTC. Variable domain in full (rest from reference TRBV9 and TRBJ2-5): DSGVTQTPKHLITATGQRVTLRCSPRSGDLSVYWYQQSLDQGLQFLIQYYNGEERAKGNILERFSAQQFPDLHSELNLSSLELGDSALYFCASSVGTEETQYFGPGTRLLVL.

This chain links TRBV6-6 with TRBJ2-1, with D uncertain. The ends were cut back, 6 bases at V and 2 bases at J, with 8 bases in the middle. The V gene's germline CDR1 is MNHNY and CDR2 SVGAGI (reference sequence). This CDR3 has 13 amino acids. The CDR3 is CASSPYAYNEQFF. In nucleotides, the CDR3 is TGTGCCAGCAGCCCGTATGCCTACAATGAGCAGTTCTTC.

This chain connects TRBV7-2 to TRBJ1-6; D is perhaps TRBD1 (5 bases). Trimming left V 4 bases short and J 7 bases short, with 11 bases between. Germline CDR1 is SGHTA and CDR2 is FQGNSA. The CDR3 is 14 residues long. CDR3 loop: CASSWRRGNSPLHF. Written as DNA, the CDR3 is TGTGCCAGCAGCTGGCGTCGGGGGAATTCACCCCTCCACTTT.

The chain employs TRBV15 and TRBJ1-4; TRBD1 matches at 8 bases. The germline CDR1 and CDR2 sequences are LNHNV and YYDKDF (reference sequence). The length of the CDR3 is 15 residues. Trimming took 6 bases from V and 8 from J; bases not matched to a gene: 11. In nucleotides, the CDR3 is TGTGCCACCAGAACAGGGGGTACACGAGGGGAAAAACTGTTTTTT. Translated, it gives CATRTGGTRGEKLFF.

This clone came up a few times. This sequence joins TRBV7-6 and TRBJ2-7; 11 positions match TRBD1. CDR1 and CDR2 from the germline V gene are SGHVS and FNYEAQ. This CDR3 region has 15 residues. V lost 2 bases and J lost 10; bases outside the gene matches: 10. Here the CDR3 reads CASSLLEGQGAQQYF. The CDR3 bases are TGTGCCAGCAGCTTATTGGAAGGACAGGGGGCGCAACAGTACTTC.

This clone was counted a single time. The chain joins TRBV19 to TRBJ2-5; a weak D match, TRBD2 (5 bases). The CDR3 length is 12 residues. The germline V gene encodes CDR1 LNHDA and CDR2 SQIVND (reference sequence). Trimming shortened V by 0 bases and J by 11 bases, and 10 bases separated the two germline ends. The CDR3 DNA is TGTGCCAGTAGTATAGAAGGAGGTCCGCAGTACTTC. Encoded protein: CASSIEGGPQYF.

The genes are TRBV15 and TRBJ2-7, with TRBD2 as a possible D gene (6 bases). CDR3 size: 15 residues. CDR1 is LNHNV and CDR2 is YYDKDF in the germline V gene (reference sequence). V lost 0 bases and J lost 4, with 13 bases in between. CDR3 in DNA: TGTGCCACCAGCAGAGAGAAGCGGGCCCTTTACGAGCAGTACTTC. Translated, it gives CATSREKRALYEQYF.

The chain has TRBV11-3 and TRBJ2-1, with TRBD2 matching over 9 bases. The CDR3 consists of 14 residues. The germline V gene has CDR1 SGHNT and CDR2 YENEEA. Trimming cost V 3 bases and J 7 bases; bases outside gene matches: 4. The DNA for the CDR3 is TGTGCCAGCAGCTTCGATAGCGGGAGAAATGAGCAGTTCTTC. Its translation is CASSFDSGRNEQFF.

The V and J genes are TRBV9 and TRBJ1-2; 8 nucleotides agree with TRBD1. The CDR3 consists of 13 residues. The germline CDR1 and CDR2 sequences are SGDLS and YYNGEE. With 4 bases clipped from V and 7 bases from J, the junction kept 6 bases outside the gene matches. In DNA form, the CDR3 reads TGTGCCAGCAGCCCAAACAGGGGGGGTGGCTACACCTTC. As protein: CASSPNRGGGYTF.

The genes are TRBV5-6 and TRBJ1-6, with D possibly TRBD1 on 6 matching bases. The CDR3 is 15 residues long. V was cut by 0 bases and J by 9 bases, with 13 bases left in between. The germline CDR1 and CDR2 sequences are SGHDT and YYEEEE. CDR3 sequence reads: CASSLVPGEGSPLHF. As DNA, the CDR3 is TGTGCCAGCAGCTTGGTACCAGGGGAAGGTTCACCCCTCCACTTT.

This sequence joins TRBV11-2 and TRBJ2-7; 9 bases line up with TRBD1. The CDR3 runs 15 residues. CDR1 and CDR2 (germline): SGHAT, FQNNGV. With V trimmed by 5 bases and J by 6 bases, 11 bases remained unmatched. This chain's CDR3 is CASSDYAGTGSEQYF. The CDR3 region has the DNA TGTGCCAGCAGCGATTACGCCGGGACAGGGTCCGAGCAGTACTTC.

This clone was seen just once. The genes are TRBV3-1 (or the pseudogene TRBV3-2) and TRBJ1-4; maybe TRBD1 (6 bases). This CDR3 has 16 amino acids. Germline CDR1 reads LGHDT; CDR2 reads YNNKEL (reference sequence). V lost 6 bases to trimming and J lost 3 bases, with 17 bases between them. The CDR3 region has the DNA TGTGCCAGCAGTCCACCTACAGGGTGGTCTAATGAAAAACTGTTTTTT. Its translation is CASSPPTGWSNEKLFF.

The chain is built from TRBV7-9 and TRBJ2-1, with a possible D match to TRBD1 (5 bases). Germline CDR1 and CDR2: SEHNR and FQNEAQ (reference sequence). Trimming left V 2 bases short and J 2 bases short, with 13 bases between. This CDR3 comprises 16 residues. The CDR3 reads CASSLPPGRPYNEQFF. In DNA form, the CDR3 reads TGTGCCAGCAGCTTACCCCCAGGGCGGCCCTACAATGAGCAGTTCTTC.

The genes are TRBV4-1 and TRBJ1-2; D uncertain. The CDR3 totals 14 residues. V shed 6 bases and J shed 0 bases, with 11 bases lying between them. Looked up from germline, CDR1 is MGHRA and CDR2 is YSYEKL. Written as DNA, the CDR3 is TGCGCCAGCAGGGGAACCGGGGCTAACTATGGCTACACCTTC. Translation gives CASRGTGANYGYTF.

This clone was seen only once. The chain carries TRBV11-2 and TRBJ2-7; a weak D match, TRBD1 (6 bases). V shed 5 bases and J shed 2 bases, with 13 bases lying between them. This CDR3 contains 14 residues. CDR1 and CDR2 from the germline V gene are SGHAT and FQNNGV. The CDR3 DNA follows: TGTGCCAGCAGCATGGGACATGGGGCCTACGAGCAGTACTTC. This codes for CASSMGHGAYEQYF.